This T cell receptor (beta chain) was sequenced for a study of Graves' ophthalmopathy and Graves' hyperthyroidism. Background on the study: If no ophthalmopathy appeared within 18 months of follow-up, hyperthyroidism was termed stable.

Amplified TCR beta CDR3 regions were obtained using RNA transcripts as template. HTBI primers served in a first-round RT-PCR, which a second-round multiplex PCR followed. TCRdb reprocessed the multiplex PCR reads with MiXCR, giving one entry per CDR3 protein. This sample has over a million distinct CDR3 sequences; less than 45% occur once, and the top ten carry 11%. Trimming removed 3 bases from V and 2 bases from J, with 15 bases in between. There are 16 residues in the CDR3. Per the germline V gene, CDR1 is KGHDR and CDR2 is SFDVKD. As to this clonotype: The antigen is not known.

The diagnosis was founded upon clinical symptoms, serum thyroxine, TRAb, thyroid ultrasound and orbital computed tomography. Study findings and constraints: Most thyroid clonotypes with frequency above 0.001 were detected in blood too. Ophthalmopathy was separated from stable hyperthyroidism by a 13-signature model with roughly 91% sensitivity and approximately 81% specificity.

The chain recombines TRBV24-1 with TRBJ2-5, with D possibly being TRBD1 or TRBD2 (6 bases each). The sample consisted of peripheral blood or thyroid tissue (not recorded which). The TCR sequence derives from an adult man with Graves' hyperthyroidism. The CDR3 sequence is CATSDQGLQGQETQYF. Here the CDR3 DNA reads TGTGCCACCAGTGATCAAGGACTACAGGGACAAGAGACCCAGTACTTC.